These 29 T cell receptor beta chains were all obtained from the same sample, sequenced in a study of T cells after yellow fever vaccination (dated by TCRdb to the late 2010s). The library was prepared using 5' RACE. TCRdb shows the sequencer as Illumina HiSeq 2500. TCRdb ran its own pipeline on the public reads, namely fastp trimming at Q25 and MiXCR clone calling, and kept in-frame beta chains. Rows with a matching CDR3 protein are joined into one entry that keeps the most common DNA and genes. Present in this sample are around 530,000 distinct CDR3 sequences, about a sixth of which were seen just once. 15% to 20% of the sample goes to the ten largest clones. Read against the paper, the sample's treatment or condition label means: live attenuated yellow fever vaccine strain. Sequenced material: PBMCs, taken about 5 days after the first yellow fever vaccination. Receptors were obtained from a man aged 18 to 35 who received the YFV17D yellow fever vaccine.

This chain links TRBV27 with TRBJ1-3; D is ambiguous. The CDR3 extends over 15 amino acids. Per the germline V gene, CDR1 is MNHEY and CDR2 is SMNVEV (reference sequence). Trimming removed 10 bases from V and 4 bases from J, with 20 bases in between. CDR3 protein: CAKKSDPPSGNTIYF. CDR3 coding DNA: TGTGCCAAAAAAAGCGACCCTCCAAGCGGAAACACCATATATTTT.

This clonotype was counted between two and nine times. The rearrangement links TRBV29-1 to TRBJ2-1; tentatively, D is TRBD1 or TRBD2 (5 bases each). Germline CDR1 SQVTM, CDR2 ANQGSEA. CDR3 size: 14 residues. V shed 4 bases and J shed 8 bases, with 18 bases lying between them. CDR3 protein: CSVGGTPGQDEQFF. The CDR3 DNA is TGCAGCGTTGGAGGGACCCCAGGTCAGGATGAGCAGTTCTTC.

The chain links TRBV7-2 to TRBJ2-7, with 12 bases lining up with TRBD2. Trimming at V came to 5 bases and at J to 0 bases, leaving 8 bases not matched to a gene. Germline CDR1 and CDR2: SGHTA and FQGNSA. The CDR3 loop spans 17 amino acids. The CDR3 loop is CASSRGLAGGHSYEQYF. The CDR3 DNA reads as TGTGCCAGCAGCCGAGGCCTAGCGGGGGGGCACTCCTACGAGCAGTACTTC.

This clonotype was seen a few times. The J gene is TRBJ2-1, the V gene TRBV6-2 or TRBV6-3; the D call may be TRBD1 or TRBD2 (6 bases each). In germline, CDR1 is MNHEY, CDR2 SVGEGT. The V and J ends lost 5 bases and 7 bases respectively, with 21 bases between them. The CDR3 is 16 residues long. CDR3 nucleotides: TGTGCCAGCAGTCTAGGGGGGCCAAGGTATGGGAATGAGCAGTTCTTC. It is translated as CASSLGGPRYGNEQFF.

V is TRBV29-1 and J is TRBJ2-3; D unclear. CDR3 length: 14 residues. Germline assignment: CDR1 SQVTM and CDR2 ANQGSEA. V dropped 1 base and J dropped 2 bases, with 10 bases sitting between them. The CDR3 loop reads CSVEGGRDTDTQYF. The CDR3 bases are TGCAGCGTTGAAGGAGGCAGAGACACAGATACGCAGTATTTT.

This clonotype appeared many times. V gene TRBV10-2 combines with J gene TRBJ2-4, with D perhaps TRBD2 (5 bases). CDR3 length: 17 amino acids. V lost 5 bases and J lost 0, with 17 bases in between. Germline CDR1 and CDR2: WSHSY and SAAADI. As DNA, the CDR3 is TGCGCCAGCAGTAAGAGCCTCATAGGACTAGCCAAAAACATTCAGTACTTC. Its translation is CASSKSLIGLAKNIQYF.

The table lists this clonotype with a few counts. The CDR3 region is CASSRVGGGNQPQHF. The CDR3 coding sequence is TGCGCCAGCAGCCGGGTCGGAGGGGGCAATCAGCCCCAGCATTTT. This rearrangement joins TRBV4-3 to TRBJ1-5; D perhaps matches TRBD1 (5 bases). CDR3 length: 15 residues. Germline values: CDR1 LGHNA, CDR2 YSLEER. V was clipped by 4 bases and J by 2 bases, with 12 bases between them.

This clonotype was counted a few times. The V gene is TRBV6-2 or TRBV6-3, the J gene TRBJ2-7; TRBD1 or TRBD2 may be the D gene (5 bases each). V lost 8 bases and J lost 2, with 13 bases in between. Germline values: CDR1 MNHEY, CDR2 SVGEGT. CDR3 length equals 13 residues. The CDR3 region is CASLGTKTYEQYF. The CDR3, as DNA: TGTGCCAGCCTGGGGACGAAGACCTACGAGCAGTACTTC.

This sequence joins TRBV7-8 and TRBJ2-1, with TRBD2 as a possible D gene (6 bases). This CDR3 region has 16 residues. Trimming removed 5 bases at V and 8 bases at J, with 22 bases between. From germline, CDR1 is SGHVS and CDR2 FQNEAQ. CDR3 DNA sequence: TGTGCCAGCAGCCGAGGAGGGCTTTTAATCAGCGATGAGCAGTTCTTC. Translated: CASSRGGLLISDEQFF.

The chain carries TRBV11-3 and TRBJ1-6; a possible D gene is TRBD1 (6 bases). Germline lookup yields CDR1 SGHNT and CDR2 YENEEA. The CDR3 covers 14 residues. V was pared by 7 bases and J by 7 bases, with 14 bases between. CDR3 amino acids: CASTFPGDNSPLHF. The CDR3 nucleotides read TGTGCCAGCACCTTCCCAGGGGACAATTCACCCCTCCACTTT. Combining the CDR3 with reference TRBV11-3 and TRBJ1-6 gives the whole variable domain EAGVVQSPRYKIIEKKQPVAFWCNPISGHNTLYWYLQNLGQGPELLIRYENEEAVDDSQLPKDRFSAERLKGVDSTLKIQPAELGDSAVYLCASTFPGDNSPLHFGNGTRLTVT.

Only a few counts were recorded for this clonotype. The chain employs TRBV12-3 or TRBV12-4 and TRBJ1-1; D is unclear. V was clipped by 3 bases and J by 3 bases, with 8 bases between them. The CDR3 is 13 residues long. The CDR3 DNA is TGTGCCAGCAGTTTCGTGGCGCACACTGAAGCTTTCTTT. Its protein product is CASSFVAHTEAFF.

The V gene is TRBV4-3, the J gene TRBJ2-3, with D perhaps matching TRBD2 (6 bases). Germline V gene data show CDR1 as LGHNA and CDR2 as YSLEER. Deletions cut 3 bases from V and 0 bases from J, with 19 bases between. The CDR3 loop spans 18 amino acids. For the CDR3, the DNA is TGCGCCAGCAGCCAGAGCCCCTCTGCGGGGTCAAGCACAGATACGCAGTATTTT. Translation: CASSQSPSAGSSTDTQYF.

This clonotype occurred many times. CDR3 in amino acids: CASRGGGLNQPQHF. The CDR3 DNA reads TGTGCCAGCAGGGGCGGAGGGCTTAATCAGCCCCAGCATTTT. The chain is built from TRBV28 and TRBJ1-5, with D hard to call. Trimming shortened V by 6 bases and J by 4 bases, and 13 bases separated the two germline ends. Germline-derived CDR1 and CDR2 are MDHEN and SYDVKM. This CDR3 comprises 14 residues.

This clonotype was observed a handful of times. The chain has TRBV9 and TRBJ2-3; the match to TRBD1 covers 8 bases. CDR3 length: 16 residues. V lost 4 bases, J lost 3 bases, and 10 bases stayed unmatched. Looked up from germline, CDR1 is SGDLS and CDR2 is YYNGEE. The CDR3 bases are TGTGCCAGCAGCCCGGGGTGGACAGGGATAACAGATACGCAGTATTTT. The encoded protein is CASSPGWTGITDTQYF. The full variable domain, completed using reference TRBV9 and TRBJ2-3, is DSGVTQTPKHLITATGQRVTLRCSPRSGDLSVYWYQQSLDQGLQFLIQYYNGEERAKGNILERFSAQQFPDLHSELNLSSLELGDSALYFCASSPGWTGITDTQYFGPGTRLTVL.

The CDR3 is CSVRTDNTGELFF. In DNA, the CDR3 is TGCAGCGTTAGAACAGATAACACCGGGGAGCTGTTTTTT. V is TRBV29-1 and J is TRBJ2-2, with D unclear. Germline V gene lookup returns CDR1 SQVTM and CDR2 ANQGSEA. This CDR3 has 13 residues. The V and J ends lost 5 bases and 2 bases respectively, with 9 bases between them.

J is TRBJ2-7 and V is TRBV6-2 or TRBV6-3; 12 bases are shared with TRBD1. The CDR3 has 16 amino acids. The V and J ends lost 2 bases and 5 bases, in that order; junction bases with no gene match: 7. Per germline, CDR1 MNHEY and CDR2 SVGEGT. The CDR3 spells CASSYTRDRGLDEQYF. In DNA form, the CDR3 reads TGTGCCAGCAGTTACACCCGGGACAGGGGGCTCGACGAGCAGTACTTC.

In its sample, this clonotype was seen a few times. CDR3 nucleotides: TGTGCCAGCAGTTACTCGTTTGGGGGTGGGGATACGCAGTATTTT. Its protein is CASSYSFGGGDTQYF. The chain combines TRBV6-2 or TRBV6-3 with TRBJ2-3; D possibly matches TRBD1 or TRBD2 (5 bases each). The V gene lost 0 bases and the J gene lost 6 bases, with 13 bases spanning the gap. Looked up from germline, CDR1 is MNHEY and CDR2 is SVGEGT. This CDR3 comprises 15 residues.

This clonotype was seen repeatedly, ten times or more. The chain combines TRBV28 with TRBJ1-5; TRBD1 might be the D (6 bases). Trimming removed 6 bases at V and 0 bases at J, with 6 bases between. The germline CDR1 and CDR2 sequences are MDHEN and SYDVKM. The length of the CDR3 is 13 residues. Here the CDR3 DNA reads TGTGCCAGCAGACAGGGTAGCAATCAGCCCCAGCATTTT. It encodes CASRQGSNQPQHF.

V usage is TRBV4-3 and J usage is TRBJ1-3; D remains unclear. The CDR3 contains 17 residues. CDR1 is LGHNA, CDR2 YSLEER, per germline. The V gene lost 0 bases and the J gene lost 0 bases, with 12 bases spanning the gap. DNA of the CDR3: TGCGCCAGCAGCCAAGATCGCAGGAGCCGCTCTGGAAACACCATATATTTT. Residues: CASSQDRRSRSGNTIYF.

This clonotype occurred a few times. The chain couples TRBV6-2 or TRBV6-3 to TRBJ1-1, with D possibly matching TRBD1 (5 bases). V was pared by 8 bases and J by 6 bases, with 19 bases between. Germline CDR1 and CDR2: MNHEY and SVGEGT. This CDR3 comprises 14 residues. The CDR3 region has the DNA TGTGCCAGCGCTGATTACAGGCGAGGCGCTGAAGCTTTCTTT. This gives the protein CASADYRRGAEAFF.

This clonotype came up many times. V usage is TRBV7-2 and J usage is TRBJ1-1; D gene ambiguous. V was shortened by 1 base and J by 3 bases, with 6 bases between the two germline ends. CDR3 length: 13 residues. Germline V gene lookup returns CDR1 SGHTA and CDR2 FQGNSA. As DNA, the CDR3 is TGTGCCAGCAGCTTAGTTTTGGACACTGAAGCTTTCTTT. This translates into CASSLVLDTEAFF.

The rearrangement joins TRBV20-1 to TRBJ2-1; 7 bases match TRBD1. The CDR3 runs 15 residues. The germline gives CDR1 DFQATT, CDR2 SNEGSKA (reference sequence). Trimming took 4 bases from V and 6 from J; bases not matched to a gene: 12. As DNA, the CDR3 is TGCAGTGCTAACTCCAGGACCAGACAGGGCAATGAGCAGTTCTTC. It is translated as CSANSRTRQGNEQFF.

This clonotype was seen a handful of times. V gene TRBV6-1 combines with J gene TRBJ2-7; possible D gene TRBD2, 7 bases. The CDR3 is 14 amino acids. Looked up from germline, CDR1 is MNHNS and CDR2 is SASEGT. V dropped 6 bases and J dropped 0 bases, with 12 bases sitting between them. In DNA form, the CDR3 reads TGTGCCAGCAGGCATGCGGGGGCCTCCTACGAGCAGTACTTC. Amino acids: CASRHAGASYEQYF.

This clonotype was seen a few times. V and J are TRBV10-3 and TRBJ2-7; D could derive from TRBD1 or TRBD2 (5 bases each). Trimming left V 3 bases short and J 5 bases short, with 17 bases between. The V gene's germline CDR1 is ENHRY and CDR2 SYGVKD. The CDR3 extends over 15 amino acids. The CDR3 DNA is TGTGCCATCAGTGAAAGGGCAGGGAGAGGGGACGAGCAGTACGTC. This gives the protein CAISERAGRGDEQYV.

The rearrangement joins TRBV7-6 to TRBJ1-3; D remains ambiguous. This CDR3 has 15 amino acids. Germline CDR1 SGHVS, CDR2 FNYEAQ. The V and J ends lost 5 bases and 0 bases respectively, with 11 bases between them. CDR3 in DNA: TGTGCCAGCAGCGTAGACCATATCTCTGGAAACACCATATATTTT. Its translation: CASSVDHISGNTIYF.

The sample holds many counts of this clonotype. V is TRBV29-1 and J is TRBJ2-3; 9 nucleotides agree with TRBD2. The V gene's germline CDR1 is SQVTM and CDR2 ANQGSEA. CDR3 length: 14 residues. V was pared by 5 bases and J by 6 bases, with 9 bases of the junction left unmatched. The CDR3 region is CSVTSGRSADTQYF. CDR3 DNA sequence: TGCAGCGTTACTAGCGGGCGCTCCGCCGATACGCAGTATTTT.

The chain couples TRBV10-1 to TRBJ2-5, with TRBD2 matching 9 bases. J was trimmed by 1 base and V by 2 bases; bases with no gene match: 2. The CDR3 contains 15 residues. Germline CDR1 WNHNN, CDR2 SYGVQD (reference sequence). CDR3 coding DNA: TGCGCCAGCAGTGAGAAGCGGGGGGTCCAAGAGACCCAGTACTTC. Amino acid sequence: CASSEKRGVQETQYF.

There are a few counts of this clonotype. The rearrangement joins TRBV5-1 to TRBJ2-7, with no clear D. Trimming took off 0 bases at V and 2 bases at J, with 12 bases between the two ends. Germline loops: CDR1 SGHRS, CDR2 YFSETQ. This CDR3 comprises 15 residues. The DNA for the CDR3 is TGCGCCAGCAGCTTGGGTGCGACCGCAACCTACGAGCAGTACTTC. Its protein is CASSLGATATYEQYF.

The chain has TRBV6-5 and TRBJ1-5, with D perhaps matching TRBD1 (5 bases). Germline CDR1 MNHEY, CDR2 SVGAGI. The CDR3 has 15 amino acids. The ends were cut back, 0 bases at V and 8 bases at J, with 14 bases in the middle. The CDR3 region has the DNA TGTGCCAGCAGTTACTCGTGGGGCCTGGGGGAGCCCCAGCATTTT. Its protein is CASSYSWGLGEPQHF.